These T cell receptor beta chains were read from a single sample in a study. TCRdb itself ran the RT-PCR reads through MiXCR, one entry per CDR3 protein. This table has about 680,000 distinct CDR3 sequences, approximately 15% appearing once. Sequenced sample: memory CD4+ T cells from blood. Receptors were obtained from a female donor in good health, serving as a healthy control. CDR3s leave out the opening cysteine and the closing phenylalanine or tryptophan. Part of the rows lack a size; the others show once, few, many or a class for expanded clones.

V,J,size,CDR3
TRBV12-3/TRBV12-4,TRBJ1-2,.,ASSSVRGSGYT
TRBV6-6,TRBJ2-7,.,ASSFGEGREQY
TRBV7-2,TRBJ2-3,.,ASSIRPTTDTQY
TRBV20-1,TRBJ1-2,.,SARPGWGGYT
TRBV9,TRBJ2-2,.,ASSVSLGTRGITGELF
TRBV6-1,TRBJ2-3,few,ASSDRPDTQY
TRBV20-1,TRBJ2-1,.,SAREAGRSYNEQF
TRBV20-1,TRBJ1-2,many,SATLGGLNYGYT
TRBV28,TRBJ2-1,.,ASRTGVSEGNDQF
TRBV29-1,TRBJ1-2,many,SVDKGGNYGYT
TRBV7-2,TRBJ1-2,few,ASSTAGGADYGYT
TRBV7-8,TRBJ2-6,many,ASSRRTGGQTTDSGANVLT
TRBV4-3,TRBJ2-7,few,ASSPEQAGAYEQY
TRBV5-1,TRBJ2-5,many,ASSLIGAIGETQY
TRBV4-2,TRBJ2-7,many,ASSQDNPLSLAYEQY
TRBV30,TRBJ2-5,few,AWSLTSGLGETQY
TRBV6-5,TRBJ2-2,.,ASSSRVTNTGELF